This T cell receptor beta chain was recorded in a study of CD8 T cells in ankylosing spondylitis. The table lists this clonotype with many counts. Its antigen is unidentified. Scientists made TCR beta libraries using quantitative 5'-RACE with molecular barcodes. TCRdb reanalysed the 5' RACE reads using MiXCR and keeps one entry per CDR3 protein. The sample contains tens of thousands of distinct CDR3 sequences, 9% of which appear only once. Study-level points and caveats: Peripheral blood samples showed relatively rare disease-linked clones, and these clones were CD8+. Reportedly, matched ankylosing spondylitis synovial fluid was significantly enriched for disease-linked clones. Apparently characteristic of ankylosing spondylitis blood was a TCR beta motif (eight highly homologous variants). Existing reports had already noted some motif variants in reactive arthritis synovial fluid and blood.

This CDR3 is built from 16 residues. The ends lost 6 bases at V and 6 bases at J; junction bases unmatched: 13. Germline CDR1 reads MNHEY; CDR2 reads SMNVEV (reference sequence). The TCR was taken from a male donor with ankylosing spondylitis. The sample taken for sequencing was blood, either unsorted or a sorted T cell fraction (not recorded which). The V and J genes are TRBV27 and TRBJ2-1; TRBD2 matches 8 bases. The CDR3 coding sequence is TGTGCCAGCAGGGGTCTAGCGGGCCACCTTGGCAATGAGCAGTTCTTC. It yields the protein CASRGLAGHLGNEQFF.